The sequence of this T cell receptor beta chain was determined in a study of response to subunit inactivated influenza vaccine. This CDR3 is 14 amino acids long. V dropped 7 bases and J dropped 3 bases, with 15 bases sitting between them. Via MiXCR, TCRdb re-called the RT-PCR reads, giving one row per CDR3 protein. The sample lists roughly 650,000 distinct CDR3 sequences, approximately 14% occurring once. This clonotype turned up a few times. Material: PBMCs from blood, obtained approximately 15 days before vaccination. The chain joins TRBV12-3 or TRBV12-4 to TRBJ1-1, with TRBD1 as a possible D gene (6 bases). This receptor was identified in a man in his fifties who received an inactivated influenza vaccine. As DNA, the CDR3 is TGTGCCAGCAAAGGGGGGATAATGCACACTGAAGCTTTCTTT. It encodes CASKGGIMHTEAFF.